The clone carrying this T cell receptor (beta chain) was observed a single time. The target antigen is unknown. The sample belongs to a study of a mutant IDH1 vaccine in newly diagnosed glioma. Overall study context: Onset of vaccination occurred 4-6 weeks following radiotherapy alone, or with temozolomide cycles. Study results and caveats: No link was apparently found between pseudoprogression and changes in top peripheral T cell clonotypes.

As to time point: week 47, end of study. The vaccine gave 300 ug of a 20-mer mutant IDH1 peptide subcutaneously per dose. Eight vaccinations went to patients in weeks 1, 3, 5, 7, 11, 15, 19, 23. This CDR3 spans 15 amino acids. Germline values: CDR1 KGHSH, CDR2 LQKENI. V lost 4 bases, J lost 5 bases, and 15 bases lay in between. Sequencing used immunoSEQ multiplex PCR; TCRdb keeps in-frame clones, though not all of them. The data show approximately 60,000 clones, roughly four fifths seen once. This receptor was obtained from a man aged 30 to 45 with glioma. The genes are TRBV18 and TRBJ2-1; unclear D gene. The input for sequencing was PBMCs, taken from a glioma patient whose treatment included an IDH1 peptide vaccine. CDR3 in amino acids: CASSRTPPGDNEQFF. CDR3 sequence (DNA): TGTGCCAGCTCACGCACCCCCCCCGGCGACAATGAGCAGTTCTTC. Drawing the rest from reference TRBV18 and TRBJ2-1, the complete variable domain is NAGVMQNPRHLVRRRGQEARLRCSPMKGHSHVYWYRQLPEEGLKFMVYLQKENIIDESGMPKERFSAEFPKEGPSILRIQQVVRGDSAAYFCASSRTPPGDNEQFFGPGTRLTVL.